This T cell receptor beta chain was recorded in a study of cytomegalovirus exposure and HLA in healthy donors. The overall study: In terms of ancestry, the Caucasian-associated cluster contained about four fifths of the roughly 400 genotyped donors.

Whole-study findings and limits: The authors later found most CMV-associated TCR beta chains appeared HLA-restricted. The likely origin of a cluster of highly shared sequence variants was a sequencing artifact.

Vbeta (60) and Jbeta (13) primers were used in the PCR. This table comes from immunoSEQ multiplex PCR, and its TCRdb copy is limited to in-frame clones, with some not included. The profile shows about 26,000 clones, roughly 68% of them singletons. This CDR3 is 14 amino acids long. Germline CDR1 is MNHNS and CDR2 is SASEGT. Trimming removed 7 bases at V and 4 bases at J, with 17 bases between. Points on this clone: The antigen is unknown.

V usage is TRBV6-1 and J usage is TRBJ2-7; a weak D match, TRBD1 (6 bases). This receptor was taken from a woman between 50 and 59 years old in good health and CMV-seronegative. Sequenced input: PBMCs. The CDR3 loop reads CASIRGGPSYEQYF. In DNA form, the CDR3 reads TGTGCCAGCATTAGAGGGGGACCTTCTTACGAGCAGTACTTC.